Described below is a single T cell receptor (beta chain) sequence and its context. Its antigen is undetermined. This specimen belongs to a study of cytomegalovirus exposure and HLA in healthy donors. The wider study: T cells numbering 150 million to 200 million yielded roughly 120 million unique TCR beta sequences in an earlier analysis. Study-level results: In a later analysis, TCR association rates varied by HLA locus: DRB1 most, HLA-C fewest. Sequencing artifact likely explains a cluster of highly shared sequence variants. Reported findings show TCR beta sequences accurately forecast HLA-A and HLA-B alleles in most subjects.

PCR was performed using 60 Vbeta and 13 Jbeta primers. Repertoires were generated with immunoSEQ multiplex PCR, while TCRdb's copy carries only in-frame clones and drops some. In the table there are 110,000 to 150,000 clones, 80% to 90% of which are singletons. Trimming took 6 bases from V and 2 from J, leaving 17 bases between them. Germline loops: CDR1 ENHRY, CDR2 SYGVKD. CDR3 length: 15 residues. V usage is TRBV10-3 and J usage is TRBJ2-7, with D perhaps TRBD1 (6 bases). Sequenced sample: PBMCs. This sequence originates from a boy aged 2 to 9 in good health and CMV-seronegative. DNA for the CDR3: TGTGCCATCAGCCTGACAGGTCCCAACACCTACGAGCAGTACTTC. Protein sequence: CAISLTGPNTYEQYF.